This TCR beta chain is drawn from a study of blood T cell repertoires in COVID-19. Cohorts were assigned according to the clinical history that participants reported. The V and J ends lost 2 bases and 7 bases, in that order; junction bases with no gene match: 14. In germline, CDR1 is MRHNA, CDR2 SNTAGT. This CDR3 comprises 17 residues. As handled by the study authors: Amplification from reference gene primers served as the basis for estimated nucleated cell counts. Profiling relied on immunoSEQ multiplex PCR, and the TCRdb table lists in-frame clones only, not all of them. V and J calls and clone size are copied from that table; D and trimming were computed from the DNA. The table shows approximately 210,000 clones, with roughly nine tenths occurring only once.

Specimen: PBMCs or T cells enriched from blood (not recorded which). The rearrangement links TRBV6-4 to TRBJ1-5; TRBD1 matches at 7 bases. This receptor was identified in a woman younger than 45 who had recovered from COVID-19. CDR3 DNA sequence: TGTGCCAGCAGTGACCGGCAGGGGGAACTGGGGGGCCAGCCCCAGCATTTT. It yields the protein CASSDRQGELGGQPQHF.